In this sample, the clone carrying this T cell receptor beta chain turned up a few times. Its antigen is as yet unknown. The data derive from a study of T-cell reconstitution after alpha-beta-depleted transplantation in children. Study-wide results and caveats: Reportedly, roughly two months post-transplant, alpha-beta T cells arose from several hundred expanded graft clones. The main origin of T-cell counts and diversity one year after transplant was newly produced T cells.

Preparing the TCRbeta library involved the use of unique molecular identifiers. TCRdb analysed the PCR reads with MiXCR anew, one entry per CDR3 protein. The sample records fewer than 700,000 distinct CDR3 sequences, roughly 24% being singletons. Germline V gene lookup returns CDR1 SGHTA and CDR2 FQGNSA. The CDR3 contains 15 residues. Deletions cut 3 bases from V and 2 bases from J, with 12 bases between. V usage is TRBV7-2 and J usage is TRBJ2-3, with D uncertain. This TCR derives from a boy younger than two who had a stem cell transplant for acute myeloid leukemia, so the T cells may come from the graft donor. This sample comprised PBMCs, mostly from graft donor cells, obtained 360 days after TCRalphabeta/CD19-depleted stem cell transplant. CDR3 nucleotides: TGTGCCAGCAGCTTTGACGGTATCTCCACAGATACGCAGTATTTT. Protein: CASSFDGISTDTQYF.